This T cell receptor (beta chain) was recovered during a study of blood T cell repertoires in COVID-19. For the study at large: The samples span acute and convalescent COVID-19 from the United States, Italy and Spain. PBMCs, B-cell-depleted T cells, or T cells were the source of the cDNA or gDNA that made up the material.

This clone was found a few times. Under the authors' procedure: Cell counts per sample came from amplifying reference gene primers. The method was immunoSEQ multiplex PCR; TCRdb's version includes in-frame clones alone and lacks a portion of them. V and J calls and clone size come straight from that table; D and trimming were deduced from the DNA. The sample lists 80,000 to 100,000 clones; more than 60% were seen once. Sequencing was carried out using peripheral blood. This sequence was found in a man in his 70s with acute or convalescent COVID-19.

This CDR3 is CASSLGGRGRDQPQHF. CDR3 sequence (DNA): TGTGCCAGCAGCTTAGGAGGCAGGGGGCGCGATCAGCCCCAGCATTTT. The genes are TRBV11-2 and TRBJ1-5; the match to TRBD1 covers 8 bases. Germline V gene lookup returns CDR1 SGHAT and CDR2 FQNNGV. The V segment lost 1 base and the J segment 5 bases; nucleotides outside the gene matches: 7. CDR3 length: 16 residues.